The rows below give T cell receptor beta chains drawn from one sample of a study of blood T cell repertoires in COVID-19. Repertoires were generated with immunoSEQ multiplex PCR, while TCRdb's copy carries only in-frame clones and drops some. Among around 260,000 clones listed, about 85% were seen once. Sequenced sample: peripheral blood. The receptors here all came from a human donor in a cohort sampled during active COVID-19. Each CDR3 is given with its conserved first and last residue.

>TRBV7-2
CASSLDRSSYNEQFF
>TRBV5-1
CASTSTSTDTQYF
>TRBV6-2/TRBV6-3
CASSYSSVWDSSGEEQYF
>TRBV19
CASSIAQDTRGYTF
>TRBV4-1
CASSQEGQGYGYTF
>TRBV5-1
CASEAGNSWNEQFF
>TRBV5-1
CASSFAGGTNYGYTF
>TRBV30
CAWSLSGANVLTF
>TRBV18
CASSPQYARKNNEQFF
>TRBV15
CATSGGGGLYNEQFF
>TRBV7-8
CASSLVAGGRQETQYF
>TRBV5-5
CASSPDRGAPLHF
>TRBV5-1
CASSTNRARNSPLHF
>TRBV5-1
CASRPPGYSRNEQFF
>TRBV3-1/TRBV3-2
CASSQAGTGMGGYTF
>TRBV11-3
CASSPGGGTSGYNEQFF
>TRBV7-2
CASSLFLGAGYTF
>TRBV6-5
CASGRTRVTEAFF
>TRBV7-7
CASSRLGTAQETQYF
>TRBV3-1/TRBV3-2
CASSQVTRQGDGYTF
>TRBV3-1/TRBV3-2
CASSPGGTPGDTQYF
>TRBV19
CASSAPREGAGELFF
>TRBV3-1/TRBV3-2
CASSQGWGLAGRDTQYF